One sample yielded the 14 T cell receptor beta chains listed below, sequenced in a study of cytomegalovirus exposure and HLA in healthy donors. A multiplex PCR was run with 60 Vbeta primers and 13 Jbeta primers. Using immunoSEQ multiplex PCR, the repertoire was profiled, and TCRdb retains in-frame clones only, with some absent. The table shows 100,000 to 150,000 clones, with approximately 77% occurring only once. What was sequenced was PBMCs. Source of these receptors: a young man in good health and CMV-seronegative.

The rearrangement joins TRBV7-4 to TRBJ1-6; 9 positions agree with TRBD1. J lost 5 bases, V lost 5 bases, and 16 bases had no gene match. Germline values: CDR1 SGHVT, CDR2 SQSDAQ. This CDR3 contains 19 residues. The chain's CDR3 is CASSLTRDRAFNNNSPLHF. CDR3 coding DNA: TGTGCCAGCAGCCTAACCAGGGACAGGGCCTTCAATAATAATTCACCCCTCCACTTT.

This clone was recorded a few times. The CDR3 nucleotides are TGTGCCAGCAGCCCGAACCTGGGGCGGACAGATACGCAGTATTTT. Its protein is CASSPNLGRTDTQYF. The chain couples TRBV7-3 to TRBJ2-3; a weak D match, TRBD1 (5 bases). Trimming took off 5 bases at V and 3 bases at J, with 15 bases between the two ends. The CDR3 runs 15 residues. Germline V gene lookup returns CDR1 SGHTA and CDR2 FQGTGA.

This sequence joins TRBV7-9 and TRBJ2-3; 9 bases align to TRBD2. With 7 bases clipped from V and 2 bases from J, the junction kept 10 bases outside the gene matches. This CDR3 is built from 16 residues. Germline V lookup: CDR1 SEHNR, CDR2 FQNEAQ (reference sequence). CDR3 bases: TGTGCCAGCAAAAGCGGGGGGACAGCCCTCACAGATACGCAGTATTTT. Translation: CASKSGGTALTDTQYF.

The chain couples TRBV2 to TRBJ2-1, with 7 positions matching TRBD1. This CDR3 region has 16 residues. V trimming: 6 bases; J trimming: 4 bases; junction bases outside the gene matches: 12. The germline CDR1 and CDR2 sequences are SNHLY and FYNNEI. CDR3 residues: CASSPEGGQVYNEQFF. As DNA, the CDR3 is TGTGCCAGCAGCCCAGAGGGCGGACAGGTATACAATGAGCAGTTCTTC.

The chain uses TRBV11-2 and TRBJ1-4; a weak D match, TRBD1 (6 bases). The CDR3 totals 14 residues. Germline V gene lookup returns CDR1 SGHAT and CDR2 FQNNGV. V was shortened by 1 base and J by 10 bases, with 13 bases between the two germline ends. The CDR3 DNA sequence: TGTGCCAGCAGCTTAGGACAGGTCACCGGAAAACTGTTTTTT. Residues: CASSLGQVTGKLFF.

Worth noting for this clone: Within the sample, other DNA sequences also encode this same CDR3. V is TRBV4-1 and J is TRBJ2-7; 10 bases fit TRBD2. The CDR3 is made up of 18 amino acids. Germline V gene sequence: CDR1 MGHRA, CDR2 YSYEKL. J gave up 0 bases and V 2 bases, and 10 bases lay outside the gene matches. The CDR3 DNA is TGCGCCAGCAGCCAAAGGAGCGGGGGGGCTCAAACCTCCTACGAGCAGTACTTC. This translates into CASSQRSGGAQTSYEQYF.

The chain uses TRBV7-6 and TRBJ2-3, with D perhaps TRBD1 (6 bases). The CDR3 has 15 residues. Trimming took off 1 base at V and 1 base at J, with 9 bases between the two ends. Germline CDR1 is SGHVS and CDR2 is FNYEAQ. The CDR3 loop reads CASSLGGHGTDTQYF. The CDR3 DNA follows: TGTGCCAGCAGCTTAGGGGGGCACGGCACAGATACGCAGTATTTT.

This clone came up a few times. This chain uses TRBV10-3 with TRBJ1-2; D ambiguous. Germline values: CDR1 ENHRY, CDR2 SYGVKD. V was shortened by 3 bases and J by 6 bases, with 8 bases between the two germline ends. CDR3 size: 12 residues. The CDR3 loop reads CAISESGDGYTF. In DNA form, the CDR3 reads TGTGCCATCAGTGAATCGGGAGATGGCTACACCTTC.

This chain uses TRBV7-8 with TRBJ1-6, with D perhaps TRBD1 (6 bases). The CDR3 totals 20 residues. Between the trimmed V and J ends, which lost 1 base and 0 bases, there was a span of 19 bases. CDR1 is SGHVS, CDR2 FQNEAQ, per germline. The CDR3 nucleotides are TGTGCCAGCAGCTTAGGTCTTCAGGGGTCGGGGAGCTCCTATAATTCACCCCTCCACTTT. This sequence encodes CASSLGLQGSGSSYNSPLHF.

The V call is TRBV10-3, the J call TRBJ2-7, with TRBD1 matching over 7 bases. Germline V gene data show CDR1 as ENHRY and CDR2 as SYGVKD. The CDR3 extends over 14 amino acids. V shed 5 bases and J 2 bases; nucleotides not matched to a gene: 6. The CDR3 DNA is TGTGCCATCAGTTCCGGGACAGTAACCTACGAGCAGTACTTC. Encoded protein: CAISSGTVTYEQYF.

The table lists this clone with a count of one. The chain is built from TRBV6-5 and TRBJ2-7; TRBD2 might be the D (6 bases). CDR1 MNHEY and CDR2 SVGAGI come from the germline V gene. The V and J ends lost 7 bases and 3 bases respectively, with 19 bases between them. CDR3 size: 15 residues. The CDR3 spells CASKPALASGYEQYF. The CDR3 DNA follows: TGTGCCAGCAAGCCCGCCCTAGCGTCGGGCTACGAGCAGTACTTC.

The V and J genes are TRBV7-2 and TRBJ1-1, with a weak D call TRBD1 (5 bases). This CDR3 has 16 amino acids. Germline V gene data show CDR1 as SGHTA and CDR2 as FQGNSA. V lost 4 bases and J lost 5, with 20 bases in between. As DNA, the CDR3 is TGTGCCAGCAGCTCCCAAGGGGCCTACTGGGATACTGAAGCTTTCTTT. Its translation: CASSSQGAYWDTEAFF. Variable domain in full (rest from reference TRBV7-2 and TRBJ1-1): GAGVSQSPSNKVTEKGKDVELRCDPISGHTALYWYRQSLGQGLEFLIYFQGNSAPDKSGLPSDRFSAERTGGSVSTLTIQRTQQEDSAVYLCASSSQGAYWDTEAFFGQGTRLTVV.

The V call is TRBV4-1, the J call TRBJ1-4; a possible D gene is TRBD1 (5 bases). The CDR3 spans 16 residues. V was shortened by 2 bases and J by 6 bases, with 16 bases between the two germline ends. The germline V gene has CDR1 MGHRA and CDR2 YSYEKL. CDR3 DNA: TGCGCCAGCAGCCAACAAACGGGGGACCTATATGAAAAACTGTTTTTT. It encodes CASSQQTGDLYEKLFF.

The V and J genes are TRBV25-1 and TRBJ1-2; TRBD1 might be the D (5 bases). Germline loops: CDR1 MGHDK, CDR2 SYGVNS. The CDR3 is made up of 13 amino acids. V was clipped by 4 bases and J by 4 bases, with 10 bases between them. As DNA, the CDR3 is TGTGCCAGCAGTGTTGACAGCCTCTATGGCTACACCTTC. It encodes CASSVDSLYGYTF.